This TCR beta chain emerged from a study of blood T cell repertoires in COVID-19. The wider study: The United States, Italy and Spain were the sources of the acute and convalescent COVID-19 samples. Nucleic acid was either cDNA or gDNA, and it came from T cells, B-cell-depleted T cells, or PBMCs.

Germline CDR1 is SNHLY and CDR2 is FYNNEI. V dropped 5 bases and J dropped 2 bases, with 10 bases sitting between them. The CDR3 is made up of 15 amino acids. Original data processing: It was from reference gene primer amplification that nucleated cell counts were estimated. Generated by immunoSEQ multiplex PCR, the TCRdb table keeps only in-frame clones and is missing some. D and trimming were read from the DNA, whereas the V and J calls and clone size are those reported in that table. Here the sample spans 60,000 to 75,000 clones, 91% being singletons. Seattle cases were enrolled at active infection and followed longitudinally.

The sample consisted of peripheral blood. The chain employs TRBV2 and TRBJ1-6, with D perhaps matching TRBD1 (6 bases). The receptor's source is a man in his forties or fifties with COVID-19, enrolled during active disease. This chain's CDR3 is CASSLGQPYNSPLHF. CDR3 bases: TGTGCCAGCAGTCTTGGACAGCCCTATAATTCACCCCTCCACTTT.